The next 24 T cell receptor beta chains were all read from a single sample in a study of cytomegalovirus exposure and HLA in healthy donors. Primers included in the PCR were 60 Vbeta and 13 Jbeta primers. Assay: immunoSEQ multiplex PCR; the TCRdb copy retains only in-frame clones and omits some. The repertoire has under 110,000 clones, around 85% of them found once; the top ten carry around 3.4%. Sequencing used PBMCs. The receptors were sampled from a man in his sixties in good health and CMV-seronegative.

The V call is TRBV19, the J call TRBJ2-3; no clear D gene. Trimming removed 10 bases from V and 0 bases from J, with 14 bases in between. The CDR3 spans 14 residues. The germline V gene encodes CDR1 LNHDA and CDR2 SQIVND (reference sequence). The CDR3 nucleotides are TGTGCCACAAAAATAGTTTCTAGCACAGATACGCAGTATTTT. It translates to CATKIVSSTDTQYF.

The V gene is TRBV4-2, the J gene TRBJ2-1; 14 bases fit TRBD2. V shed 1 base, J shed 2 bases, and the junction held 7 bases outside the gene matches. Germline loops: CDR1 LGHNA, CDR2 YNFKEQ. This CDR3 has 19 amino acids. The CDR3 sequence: CASSQAGTSGGKTYNEQFF. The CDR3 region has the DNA TGTGCCAGCAGCCAAGCTGGGACTAGCGGGGGTAAAACCTACAATGAGCAGTTCTTC.

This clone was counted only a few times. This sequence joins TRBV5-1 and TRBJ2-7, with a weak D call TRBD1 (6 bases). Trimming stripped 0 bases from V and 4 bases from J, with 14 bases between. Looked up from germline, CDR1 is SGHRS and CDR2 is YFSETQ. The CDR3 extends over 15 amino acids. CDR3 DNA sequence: TGCGCCAGCAGCTTGGCCGAGGGGGTTGGGTACGAGCAGTACTTC. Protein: CASSLAEGVGYEQYF.

The CDR3 sequence: CASSPRTGGLSEQFF. The CDR3 nucleotides are TGTGCCAGCAGCCCGCGGACAGGGGGCCTCTCCGAGCAGTTCTTC. The chain links TRBV7-3 to TRBJ2-1; 11 positions agree with TRBD1. With V trimmed by 5 bases and J by 10 bases, 10 bases remained unmatched. Germline lookup yields CDR1 SGHTA and CDR2 FQGTGA. This CDR3 region has 15 residues.

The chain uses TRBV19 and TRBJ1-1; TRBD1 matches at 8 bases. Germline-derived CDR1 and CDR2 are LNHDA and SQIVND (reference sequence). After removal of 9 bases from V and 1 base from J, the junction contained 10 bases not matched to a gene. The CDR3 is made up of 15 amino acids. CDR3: CASKRTGSRNTEAFF. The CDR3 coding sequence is TGTGCCAGCAAACGGACAGGGAGTAGGAACACTGAAGCTTTCTTT.

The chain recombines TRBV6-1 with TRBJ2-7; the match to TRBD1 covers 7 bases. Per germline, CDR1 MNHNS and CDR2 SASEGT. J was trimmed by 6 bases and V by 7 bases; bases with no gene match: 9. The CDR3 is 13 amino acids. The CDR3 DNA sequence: TGTGCCAGCACCAGACAGGGAACTGGCGAGCAGTACTTC. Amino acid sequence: CASTRQGTGEQYF.

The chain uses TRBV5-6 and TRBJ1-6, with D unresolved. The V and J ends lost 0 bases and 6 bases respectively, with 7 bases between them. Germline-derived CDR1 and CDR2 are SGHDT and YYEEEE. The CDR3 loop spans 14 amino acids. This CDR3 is CASSLGHVNSPLHF. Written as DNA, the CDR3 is TGTGCCAGCAGCTTGGGGCACGTTAATTCACCCCTCCACTTT.

CDR3 region: CASSYPGQGSYGYTF. CDR3 sequence (DNA): TGTGCCAGCAGTTACCCGGGACAGGGGAGCTATGGCTACACCTTC. The gene calls are TRBV6-5 and TRBJ1-2; 10 bases agree with TRBD1. Looked up from germline, CDR1 is MNHEY and CDR2 is SVGAGI. V trimming: 2 bases; J trimming: 4 bases; junction bases outside the gene matches: 4. The CDR3 contains 15 residues.

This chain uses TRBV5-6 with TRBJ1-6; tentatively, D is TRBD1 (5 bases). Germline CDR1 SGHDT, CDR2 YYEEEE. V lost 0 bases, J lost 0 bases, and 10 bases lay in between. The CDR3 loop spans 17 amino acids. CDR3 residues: CASSLDRLSSYNSPLHF. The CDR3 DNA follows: TGTGCCAGCAGCTTGGACAGGCTAAGCTCCTATAATTCACCCCTCCACTTT.

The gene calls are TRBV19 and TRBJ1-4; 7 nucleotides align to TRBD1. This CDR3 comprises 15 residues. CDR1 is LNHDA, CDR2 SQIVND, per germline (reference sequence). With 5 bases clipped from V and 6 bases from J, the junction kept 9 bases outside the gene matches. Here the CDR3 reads CASSLRDRADEKLFF. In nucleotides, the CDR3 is TGTGCCAGTAGTCTCCGGGACAGAGCAGATGAAAAACTGTTTTTT.

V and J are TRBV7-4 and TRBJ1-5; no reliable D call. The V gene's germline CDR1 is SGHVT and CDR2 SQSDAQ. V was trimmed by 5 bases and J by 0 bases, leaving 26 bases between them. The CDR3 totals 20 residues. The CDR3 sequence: CASSARLAPDGENSNQPQHF. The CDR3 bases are TGTGCCAGCAGCGCTAGGCTGGCCCCGGACGGGGAGAATAGCAATCAGCCCCAGCATTTT.

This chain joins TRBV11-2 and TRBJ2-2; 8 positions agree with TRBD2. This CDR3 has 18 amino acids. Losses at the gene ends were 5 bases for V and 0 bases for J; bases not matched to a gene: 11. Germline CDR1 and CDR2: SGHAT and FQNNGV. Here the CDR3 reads CASSPGERGPTNTGELFF. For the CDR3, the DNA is TGTGCCAGCAGCCCTGGGGAGCGGGGGCCCACGAACACCGGGGAGCTGTTTTTT.

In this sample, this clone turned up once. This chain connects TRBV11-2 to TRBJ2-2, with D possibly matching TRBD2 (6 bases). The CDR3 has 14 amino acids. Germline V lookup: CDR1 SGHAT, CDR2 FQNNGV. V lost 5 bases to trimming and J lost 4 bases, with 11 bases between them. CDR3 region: CASSIGGRTGELFF. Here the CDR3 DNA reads TGTGCCAGCAGCATCGGGGGTCGCACCGGGGAGCTGTTTTTT.

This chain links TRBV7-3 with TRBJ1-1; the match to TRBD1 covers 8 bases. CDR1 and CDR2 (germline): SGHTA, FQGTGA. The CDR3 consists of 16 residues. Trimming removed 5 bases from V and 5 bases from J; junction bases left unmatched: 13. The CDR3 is CASSPQGAVMGTEAFF. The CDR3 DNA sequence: TGTGCCAGCAGCCCGCAGGGGGCGGTTATGGGTACTGAAGCTTTCTTT. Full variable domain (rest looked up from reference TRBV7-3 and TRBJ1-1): GAGVSQTPSNKVTEKGKYVELRCDPISGHTALYWYRQSLGQGPEFLIYFQGTGAADDSGLPNDRFFAVRPEGSVSTLKIQRTERGDSAVYLCASSPQGAVMGTEAFFGQGTRLTVV.

CDR3 loop: CASAPLGQGNQPQHF. CDR3 DNA: TGTGCCAGTGCCCCCCTGGGGCAGGGCAATCAGCCCCAGCATTTT. The chain employs TRBV19 and TRBJ1-5, with a tentative D call TRBD1 (5 bases). Per germline, CDR1 LNHDA and CDR2 SQIVND (reference sequence). The CDR3 spans 15 residues. V lost 8 bases and J 2 bases, leaving 16 bases between the germline ends.

The CDR3, as DNA: TGTGCCACCAGCAGAGATTTAACGGACAGGGGTCGCACCGGGGAGCTGTTTTTT. It yields the protein CATSRDLTDRGRTGELFF. V is TRBV15 and J is TRBJ2-2; TRBD1 agrees at 9 bases. CDR3 size: 18 residues. V dropped 0 bases and J dropped 4; count of bases not matched to a gene: 9. Germline-derived CDR1 and CDR2 are LNHNV and YYDKDF (reference sequence).

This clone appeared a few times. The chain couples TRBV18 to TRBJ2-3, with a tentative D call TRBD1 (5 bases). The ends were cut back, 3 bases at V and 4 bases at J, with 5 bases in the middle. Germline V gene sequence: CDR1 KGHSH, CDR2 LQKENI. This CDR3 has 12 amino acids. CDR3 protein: CASSPTADTQYF. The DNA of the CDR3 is TGTGCCAGCTCACCGACAGCAGATACGCAGTATTTT.

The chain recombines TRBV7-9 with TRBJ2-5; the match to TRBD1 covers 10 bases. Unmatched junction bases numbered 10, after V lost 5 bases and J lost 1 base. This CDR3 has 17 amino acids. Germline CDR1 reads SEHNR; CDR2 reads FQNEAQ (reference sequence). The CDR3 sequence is CASSPDRGRPGQETQYF. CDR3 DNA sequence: TGTGCCAGCAGCCCTGACAGGGGGCGCCCGGGCCAAGAGACCCAGTACTTC.

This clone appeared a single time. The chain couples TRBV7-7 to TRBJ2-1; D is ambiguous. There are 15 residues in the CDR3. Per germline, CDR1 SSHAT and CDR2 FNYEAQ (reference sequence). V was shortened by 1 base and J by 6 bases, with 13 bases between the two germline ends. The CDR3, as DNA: TGTGCCAGCAGCTTAGGGCGAGCTTCGGGCAATGAGCAGTTCTTC. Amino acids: CASSLGRASGNEQFF.

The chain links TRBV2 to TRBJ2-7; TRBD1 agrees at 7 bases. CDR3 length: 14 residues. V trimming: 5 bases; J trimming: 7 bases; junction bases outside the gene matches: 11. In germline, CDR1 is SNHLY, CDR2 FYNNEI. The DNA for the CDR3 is TGTGCCAGCAGTATACAGGGGAAGTCGGGAGAGCAGTACGTC. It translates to CASSIQGKSGEQYV.

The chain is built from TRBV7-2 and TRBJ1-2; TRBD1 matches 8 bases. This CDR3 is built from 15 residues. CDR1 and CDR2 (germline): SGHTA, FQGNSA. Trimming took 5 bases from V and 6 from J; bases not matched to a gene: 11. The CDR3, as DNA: TGTGCCAGCAGCACCCGACAGGGGACGGTCCATGGCTACACCTTC. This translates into CASSTRQGTVHGYTF.

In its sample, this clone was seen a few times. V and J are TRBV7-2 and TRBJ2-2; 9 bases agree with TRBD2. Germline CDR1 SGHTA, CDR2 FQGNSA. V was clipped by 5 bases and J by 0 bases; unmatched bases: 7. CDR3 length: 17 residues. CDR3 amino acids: CASSLRLAVANTGELFF. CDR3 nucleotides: TGTGCCAGCAGCCTCCGACTAGCGGTCGCGAACACCGGGGAGCTGTTTTTT.

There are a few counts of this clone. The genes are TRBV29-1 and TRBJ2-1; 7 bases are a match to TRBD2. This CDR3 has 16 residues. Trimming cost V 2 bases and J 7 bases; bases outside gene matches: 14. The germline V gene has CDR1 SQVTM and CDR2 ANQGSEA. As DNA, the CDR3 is TGCAGCGTTGAACCACGACTAGCCCTAACTTATAATGAGCAGTTCTTC. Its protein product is CSVEPRLALTYNEQFF.

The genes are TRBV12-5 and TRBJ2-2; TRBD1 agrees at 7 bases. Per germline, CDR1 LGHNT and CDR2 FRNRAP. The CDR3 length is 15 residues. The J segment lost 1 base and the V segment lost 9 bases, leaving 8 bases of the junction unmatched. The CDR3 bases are TGTGCTAGCAAGTTGGGGACAGAGAACACCGGGGAGCTGTTTTTT. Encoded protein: CASKLGTENTGELFF.